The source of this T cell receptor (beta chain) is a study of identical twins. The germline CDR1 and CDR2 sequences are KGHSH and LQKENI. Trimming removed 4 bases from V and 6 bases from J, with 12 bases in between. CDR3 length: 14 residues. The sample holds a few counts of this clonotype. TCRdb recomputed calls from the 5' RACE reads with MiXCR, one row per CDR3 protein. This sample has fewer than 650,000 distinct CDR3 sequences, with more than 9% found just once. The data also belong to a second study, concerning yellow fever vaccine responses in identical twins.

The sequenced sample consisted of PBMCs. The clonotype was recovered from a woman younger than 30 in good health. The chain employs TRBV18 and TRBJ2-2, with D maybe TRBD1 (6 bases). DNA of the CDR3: TGTGCCAGCTCACTTCGGACAGTGTCCGGGGAGCTGTTTTTT. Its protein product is CASSLRTVSGELFF.